The present entry profiles one T cell receptor beta chain with its context. Sequencing used immunoSEQ multiplex PCR; TCRdb keeps in-frame clones, though not all of them. The sample comprises under 150,000 clones, approximately 94% of which are singletons, and approximately 5% rests with the top ten. The sample originates from a study of T cell responses to AZD1222 COVID-19 vaccine. CDR3 length equals 15 residues. CDR1 and CDR2 (germline): MNHNY, SVGAGI (reference sequence). Losses at the gene ends were 0 bases for V and 10 bases for J; bases not matched to a gene: 4. Sequencing used peripheral blood, obtained on day 0 of AZD1222 vaccination. The TCR comes from an adult in good health. The V and J genes are TRBV6-6 and TRBJ2-2; TRBD1 matches 11 bases. The CDR3 loop is CASSYSDRGRVELFF. In nucleotides, the CDR3 is TGTGCCAGCAGTTACTCGGACAGGGGGCGCGTGGAGCTGTTTTTT.